These 5 T cell receptor beta chains originate from one sample sequenced in a study of blood T cell repertoires in COVID-19. TCRdb's copy holds only in-frame clones and misses some; the assay was immunoSEQ multiplex PCR. The sample carries around 230,000 clones, approximately 90% recorded once. The sample consisted of PBMCs or T cells enriched from blood (not recorded which). These receptors were taken from a woman aged 40 to 49 with acute COVID-19.

The V and J genes are TRBV24-1 and TRBJ1-2, with 7 bases that match TRBD1. The V segment lost 4 bases and the J segment 6 bases; nucleotides outside the gene matches: 7. The CDR3 covers 14 residues. Per the germline V gene, CDR1 is KGHDR and CDR2 is SFDVKD. CDR3 loop: CATSETDRVNGYTF. CDR3 DNA sequence: TGTGCCACCAGTGAAACCGACAGGGTGAATGGCTACACCTTC.

This clone showed up just once. The V gene is TRBV7-9, the J gene TRBJ1-5; TRBD1 matches at 7 bases. Trimming at V came to 5 bases and at J to 0 bases, leaving 7 bases not matched to a gene. CDR1 is SEHNR and CDR2 is FQNEAQ in the germline V gene (reference sequence). The CDR3 has 16 amino acids. CDR3 region: CASSPGTAYSNQPQHF. In DNA, the CDR3 is TGTGCCAGCAGCCCCGGGACAGCGTATAGCAATCAGCCCCAGCATTTT. The entire variable domain, with the rest obtained from reference TRBV7-9 and TRBJ1-5, is as follows: DTGVSQNPRHKITKRGQNVTFRCDPISEHNRLYWYRQTLGQGPEFLTYFQNEAQLEKSRLLSDRFSAERPKGSFSTLEIQRTEQGDSAMYLCASSPGTAYSNQPQHFGDGTRLSIL.

This clone has only a few counts. The chain couples TRBV7-6 to TRBJ2-2; 8 positions match TRBD2. The CDR3 length is 16 residues. In germline, CDR1 is SGHVS, CDR2 FNYEAQ. Trimming took 5 bases from V and 0 from J; bases not matched to a gene: 5. The CDR3 spells CASSLLAGSNTGELFF. CDR3 sequence (DNA): TGTGCCAGCAGCCTTTTAGCGGGGTCGAACACCGGGGAGCTGTTTTTT.

This clone was detected only once. The CDR3 DNA reads TGTGCCAGTCACGGGGGGTTACCCTACAATGAGCAGTTCTTC. Residues: CASHGGLPYNEQFF. This chain connects TRBV19 to TRBJ2-1; TRBD2 aligns across 7 bases. The germline V gene has CDR1 LNHDA and CDR2 SQIVND (reference sequence). This CDR3 comprises 14 residues. Unmatched junction bases numbered 6, after V lost 8 bases and J lost 2 bases.

The V gene is TRBV12-5, the J gene TRBJ2-3; D is undetermined. Germline V gene sequence: CDR1 LGHNT, CDR2 FRNRAP. This CDR3 comprises 14 residues. Trimming pared 3 bases from V and 11 bases from J, leaving 18 bases between. CDR3: CASGFPPIAVQQYF. The CDR3 DNA sequence: TGTGCTAGTGGTTTCCCTCCCATTGCGGTCCAGCAGTATTTT.